The 32 T cell receptor beta chains listed next were all sequenced from one sample in a study of shared clonotypes between healthy human individuals. The table came from immunoSEQ multiplex PCR; TCRdb's copy has only in-frame clones and leaves some out. In the table there are 450,000 to 700,000 clones, 95% of which are singletons. In the naive CD8 group, cells lacked CD45RO and were positively selected for CCR7, so terminally differentiated effector memory CD45RA+ cells were left out. The sequenced sample was naive CD8+ T cells sorted from blood. All receptors derive from a woman in her twenties or thirties in good health.

This chain uses TRBV28 with TRBJ1-1, with D maybe TRBD1 (5 bases). The CDR3 runs 12 residues. The germline V gene has CDR1 MDHEN and CDR2 SYDVKM. Between the trimmed V and J ends, which lost 4 bases and 10 bases, there was a span of 13 bases. Here the CDR3 reads CASSSHRILAFF. For the CDR3, the DNA is TGTGCCAGCAGTTCTCACAGGATACTAGCTTTCTTT. Based on the CDR3 plus reference TRBV28 and TRBJ1-1, the full variable domain is DVKVTQSSRYLVKRTGEKVFLECVQDMDHENMFWYRQDPGLGLRLIYFSYDVKMKEKGDIPEGYSVSREKKERFSLILESASTNQTSMYLCASSSHRILAFFGQGTRLTVV.

The rearrangement uses TRBV4-1 and TRBJ2-6; 11 positions agree with TRBD1. CDR1 MGHRA and CDR2 YSYEKL come from the germline V gene. This CDR3 comprises 19 residues. V lost 0 bases to trimming and J lost 3 bases; unmatched junction nucleotides: 7. The CDR3 coding sequence is TGCGCCAGCAGCCAAGAGGGACAGGGGGTGGCAAGTGGGGCCAACGTCCTGACTTTC. Its protein product is CASSQEGQGVASGANVLTF.

The rearrangement joins TRBV28 to TRBJ2-1; D is uncertain. V dropped 9 bases and J dropped 6 bases, with 24 bases sitting between them. CDR1 is MDHEN, CDR2 SYDVKM, per germline. This CDR3 region has 16 residues. Written as DNA, the CDR3 is TGTGCCAGTACCCCGCCTGGTATAGGGTTTGGCAATGAGCAGTTCTTC. This sequence encodes CASTPPGIGFGNEQFF.

The chain links TRBV23-1 to TRBJ2-7; D gene uncertain. TRBV23-1 is treated as an ORF (open reading frame) with a function not yet certain. V was cut by 6 bases and J by 4 bases, with 7 bases left in between. The CDR3 is 11 residues long. In DNA, the CDR3 is TGCGCCAGCAGCCCCACGTACGAGCAGTACTTC. It encodes CASSPTYEQYF.

The rearrangement joins TRBV29-1 to TRBJ2-1, with D maybe TRBD2 (5 bases). The germline gives CDR1 SQVTM, CDR2 ANQGSEA. The CDR3 is made up of 12 amino acids. Trimming took off 2 bases at V and 11 bases at J, with 13 bases between the two ends. The CDR3 nucleotides are TGCAGCGTTGAACCGTCGGGGTATCAGCAGTTCTTC. Encoded protein: CSVEPSGYQQFF.

The rearrangement uses TRBV11-2 and TRBJ2-7; TRBD1 agrees at 8 bases. This CDR3 is built from 15 residues. The V gene end was trimmed by 1 base and the J gene end by 4 bases; junction bases not matched to a gene: 6. Germline V gene lookup returns CDR1 SGHAT and CDR2 FQNNGV. DNA of the CDR3: TGTGCCAGCAGCTTAGGTACGGACAGGGCTTACGAGCAGTACTTC. It is translated as CASSLGTDRAYEQYF.

J is TRBJ2-4 and V is TRBV27; D is perhaps TRBD1 or TRBD2 (6 bases each). This CDR3 region has 18 residues. CDR1 is MNHEY, CDR2 SMNVEV, per germline (reference sequence). V was clipped by 2 bases and J by 2 bases, with 19 bases between them. The CDR3 is CASSLRVRGPIPKNIQYF. The CDR3, as DNA: TGTGCCAGCAGTTTAAGGGTTCGGGGGCCAATCCCCAAAAACATTCAGTACTTC.

This sequence joins TRBV28 and TRBJ1-2; no clear D gene. The length of the CDR3 is 17 residues. CDR1 is MDHEN, CDR2 SYDVKM, per germline. The V end lost 5 bases, the J end lost 2 bases, and 21 bases lay between the germline ends. In DNA form, the CDR3 reads TGTGCCAGCAGTCCCCCCGGCGAGGCTCTGGGCAACTATGGCTACACCTTC. This encodes CASSPPGEALGNYGYTF.

In the case of this clone: Other DNA sequences in this specimen translate into the identical CDR3. The chain links TRBV7-9 to TRBJ1-1; TRBD1 agrees at 7 bases. CDR3 length: 14 amino acids. CDR1 and CDR2 (germline): SEHNR, FQNEAQ (reference sequence). J gave up 3 bases and V 1 base, and 2 bases lay outside the gene matches. CDR3 DNA: TGTGCCAGCAGCTTAGTTCAGGGGGACACTGAAGCTTTCTTT. Protein product: CASSLVQGDTEAFF.

The chain is built from TRBV29-1 and TRBJ2-1; 11 nucleotides match TRBD2. The CDR3 spans 15 residues. With V trimmed by 4 bases and J by 6 bases, 8 bases remained unmatched. Per the germline V gene, CDR1 is SQVTM and CDR2 is ANQGSEA. For the CDR3, the DNA is TGCAGCGTTGGGGGATTAGCGGGAGGGGGCAATGAGCAGTTCTTC. The encoded protein is CSVGGLAGGGNEQFF.

The rearrangement links TRBV19 to TRBJ2-1; 9 bases are a match to TRBD1. Germline values: CDR1 LNHDA, CDR2 SQIVND (reference sequence). The CDR3 extends over 16 amino acids. Trimming took 2 bases from V and 1 from J; bases not matched to a gene: 3. The chain's CDR3 is CASSILGQGSYNEQFF. CDR3 DNA: TGTGCCAGTAGTATATTGGGACAGGGTTCCTACAATGAGCAGTTCTTC.

The V call is TRBV7-9, the J call TRBJ1-5; no firm D call. Germline loops: CDR1 SEHNR, CDR2 FQNEAQ (reference sequence). The CDR3 covers 14 residues. V was cut by 6 bases and J by 2 bases, with 11 bases left in between. The CDR3 DNA sequence: TGTGCCAGCAGTACGGGAGGCGGCAATCAGCCCCAGCATTTT. It codes for CASSTGGGNQPQHF.

The CDR3 loop is CASSTGTHGYTF. CDR3 nucleotides: TGTGCCAGCAGTACAGGGACGCATGGCTACACCTTC. This chain uses TRBV27 with TRBJ1-2, with a weak D call TRBD1 (6 bases). Germline V gene lookup returns CDR1 MNHEY and CDR2 SMNVEV (reference sequence). This CDR3 region has 12 residues. V gave up 5 bases and J gave up 6 bases, with 10 bases separating them.

V and J are TRBV29-1 and TRBJ2-1, with D possibly matching TRBD2 (6 bases). V shed 4 bases and J shed 2 bases, with 9 bases lying between them. This CDR3 has 13 amino acids. The germline V gene has CDR1 SQVTM and CDR2 ANQGSEA. This CDR3 reads CSVVRTTYNEQFF. For the CDR3, the DNA is TGCAGCGTTGTTAGGACTACCTACAATGAGCAGTTCTTC.

CDR3: CASSTARGYEQYF. The DNA of the CDR3 is TGTGCCAGCAGCACCGCCCGCGGTTACGAGCAGTACTTC. The J gene is TRBJ2-7, the V gene TRBV6-1; D is unclear. Per the germline V gene, CDR1 is MNHNS and CDR2 is SASEGT. CDR3 length: 13 residues. Between the trimmed V and J ends, which lost 6 bases and 4 bases, there was a span of 13 bases.

This chain uses TRBV5-4 with TRBJ1-4, with D unresolved. V lost 1 base, J lost 6 bases, and 10 bases lay in between. CDR3 length equals 14 residues. CDR1 and CDR2 (germline): SGHNT, YYREEE (reference sequence). The CDR3 protein is CASSLTMHHEKLFF. In nucleotides, the CDR3 is TGTGCCAGCAGCTTGACGATGCACCATGAAAAACTGTTTTTT.

The rearrangement links TRBV27 to TRBJ1-1; no clear D. The CDR3 length is 12 residues. Trimming took 5 bases from V and 6 from J, leaving 10 bases between them. The germline CDR1 and CDR2 sequences are MNHEY and SMNVEV (reference sequence). DNA of the CDR3: TGTGCCAGCAGTCGACCTGGGTCTGAAGCTTTCTTT. Its translation is CASSRPGSEAFF.

The chain links TRBV10-2 to TRBJ2-7, with 12 bases that match TRBD2. CDR1 WSHSY and CDR2 SAAADI come from the germline V gene. The CDR3 length is 15 residues. After removal of 6 bases from V and 4 bases from J, the junction contained 7 bases not matched to a gene. CDR3 in amino acids: CASRALAGGPYEQYF. DNA of the CDR3: TGCGCCAGCAGGGCTCTAGCGGGAGGGCCGTACGAGCAGTACTTC.

Worth noting for this clone: The sample has other DNA sequences that encode this CDR3 too. CDR3 in amino acids: CASSPGTGGYEQYF. The CDR3 DNA sequence: TGTGCCAGCAGTCCCGGGACAGGAGGCTACGAGCAGTACTTC. This chain joins TRBV27 and TRBJ2-7; TRBD1 agrees at 8 bases. The germline CDR1 and CDR2 sequences are MNHEY and SMNVEV (reference sequence). This CDR3 is built from 14 residues. Trimming at V came to 5 bases and at J to 3 bases, leaving 6 bases not matched to a gene.

This clone came up once. This chain connects TRBV11-2 to TRBJ1-5, with D tentatively TRBD1 (6 bases). The V end was cut by 4 bases, the J end by 3 bases, with 13 bases between. Germline V lookup: CDR1 SGHAT, CDR2 FQNNGV. The CDR3 is made up of 15 amino acids. CDR3 DNA: TGTGCCAGCAGCTCAGGGGACGGATACAATCAGCCCCAGCATTTT. This translates into CASSSGDGYNQPQHF.

The chain joins TRBV28 to TRBJ1-4; D ambiguous. The CDR3 runs to 13 residues. In germline, CDR1 is MDHEN, CDR2 SYDVKM. Trimming pared 3 bases from V and 8 bases from J, leaving 10 bases between. CDR3: CASSFGPEEKLFF. The CDR3, as DNA: TGTGCCAGCAGTTTCGGGCCTGAGGAAAAACTGTTTTTT.

The J gene is TRBJ1-4, the V gene TRBV28; unclear D gene. In germline, CDR1 is MDHEN, CDR2 SYDVKM. The ends were cut back, 5 bases at V and 0 bases at J, with 10 bases in the middle. The CDR3 covers 15 residues. In nucleotides, the CDR3 is TGTGCCAGCAGTCCCCTCGAAACAACTAATGAAAAACTGTTTTTT. Its protein product is CASSPLETTNEKLFF.

This sequence joins TRBV7-9 and TRBJ1-1; TRBD1 matches 8 bases. Germline V gives CDR1 SEHNR, CDR2 FQNEAQ (reference sequence). The CDR3 sequence is 15 residues long. V shed 1 base and J 3 bases; nucleotides not matched to a gene: 4. As DNA, the CDR3 is TGTGCCAGCAGCTTAGTGCAGGGGGCGGACACTGAAGCTTTCTTT. The encoded protein is CASSLVQGADTEAFF.

The V and J genes are TRBV28 and TRBJ2-7; 9 nucleotides align to TRBD2. Germline CDR1 and CDR2: MDHEN and SYDVKM. This CDR3 has 15 amino acids. With V trimmed by 7 bases and J by 0 bases, 7 bases remained unmatched. The CDR3 loop is CASIMTSGNSYEQYF. The CDR3 coding sequence is TGTGCCAGCATAATGACTAGCGGAAACTCCTACGAGCAGTACTTC.

Points on this clone: This specimen includes other DNA sequences encoding the same CDR3. CDR3 amino acids: CASSSGQNTEAFF. The DNA for the CDR3 is TGTGCCAGCAGCTCGGGACAGAACACTGAAGCTTTCTTT. This chain uses TRBV13 with TRBJ1-1; tentative D call: TRBD1 (6 bases). The CDR3 totals 13 residues. Deletions cut 4 bases from V and 1 base from J, with 7 bases between. The germline V gene has CDR1 PRHDT and CDR2 FYEKMQ (reference sequence).

This clone was seen only once. The gene calls are TRBV5-1 and TRBJ1-1; D possibly corresponds to TRBD1 (5 bases). The CDR3 runs to 13 residues. V lost 4 bases, J lost 7 bases, and 14 bases lay in between. CDR1 and CDR2 from the germline V gene are SGHRS and YFSETQ. The CDR3 sequence: CASSLRTGHEAFF. The CDR3 bases are TGCGCCAGCAGCCTAAGAACAGGACATGAAGCTTTCTTT.

This chain links TRBV4-1 with TRBJ2-1, with 11 positions matching TRBD1. The J segment lost 6 bases and the V segment lost 0 bases, leaving 1 base of the junction unmatched. Germline CDR1 reads MGHRA; CDR2 reads YSYEKL. The CDR3 covers 15 residues. The chain's CDR3 is CASSQDGTGGNEQFF. DNA for the CDR3: TGCGCCAGCAGCCAAGACGGGACAGGGGGCAATGAGCAGTTCTTC.

The J gene is TRBJ1-1, the V gene TRBV7-8, with D possibly being TRBD1 (5 bases). The CDR3 runs to 13 residues. Germline CDR1 and CDR2: SGHVS and FQNEAQ. The ends were cut back, 5 bases at V and 7 bases at J, with 14 bases in the middle. In DNA, the CDR3 is TGTGCCAGCAGCGGCTCTGGAGGGGATGAAGCTTTCTTT. Amino acids: CASSGSGGDEAFF.

The rearrangement joins TRBV29-1 to TRBJ1-2, with unresolved D. Per germline, CDR1 SQVTM and CDR2 ANQGSEA. V lost 4 bases and J lost 4, with 16 bases in between. The CDR3 runs to 14 residues. DNA of the CDR3: TGCAGCGTTGTTGTGGAAGGGATAAGCTATGGCTACACCTTC. Protein product: CSVVVEGISYGYTF.

This chain joins TRBV27 and TRBJ1-1; 7 bases are shared with TRBD1. V was pared by 2 bases and J by 7 bases, with 10 bases of the junction left unmatched. Per germline, CDR1 MNHEY and CDR2 SMNVEV (reference sequence). This CDR3 spans 15 amino acids. The CDR3 nucleotides are TGTGCCAGCAGTTTAGTACAGGGGCGCCCTGTTGAAGCTTTCTTT. Protein product: CASSLVQGRPVEAFF.

This sequence joins TRBV10-3 and TRBJ1-2; TRBD1 matches at 7 bases. Trimming cost V 2 bases and J 0 bases; bases outside gene matches: 9. Germline values: CDR1 ENHRY, CDR2 SYGVKD. This CDR3 is 17 amino acids long. CDR3 coding DNA: TGTGCCATCAGTGAGCCCCGACAGGGTAGAGCTAACTATGGCTACACCTTC. Protein sequence: CAISEPRQGRANYGYTF.

This chain connects TRBV6-5 to TRBJ1-1; no definite D call. The CDR3 extends over 15 amino acids. Germline V gene data show CDR1 as MNHEY and CDR2 as SVGAGI. Deletions cut 7 bases from V and 0 bases from J, with 15 bases between. CDR3 loop: CASTREDGLNTEAFF. DNA for the CDR3: TGTGCCAGCACAAGGGAGGACGGTCTGAACACTGAAGCTTTCTTT.